The entry that follows covers one T cell receptor beta chain sequence. Its antigen is currently unknown. Described time point: newly diagnosed GD, antithyroid drugs for less than 3 months. PBMC-extracted RNA yielded the TCR library. The CDR3 extends over 12 amino acids. The V and J ends lost 10 bases and 2 bases respectively, with 12 bases between them. From germline, CDR1 is MNHNS and CDR2 SASEGT. This sample stems from a study of regulatory T cells in long-lasting Graves disease. At the level of the study: Newly diagnosed Graves' patients had taken antithyroid drugs under 3 months. Study results and caveats: Persistent cases of Graves' showed reduced TCR diversity relative to newly diagnosed patients.

CDR3-region Arm-PCR and iRepertoire HTBI primers produced the TCR beta libraries. TCRdb analysed the multiplex PCR reads with MiXCR anew, one entry per CDR3 protein. The sample carries roughly 610,000 distinct CDR3 sequences, about 15% recorded once. Separately, the same data were catalogued under a study of T cells in Graves' hyperthyroidism and ophthalmopathy. That source notes: Diagnostic decisions used clinical symptoms, serum thyroxine and TRAb, thyroid ultrasound and orbital computed tomography. HTBI primers were employed in a first-round RT-PCR of the TCR CDR3.

This clonotype was obtained from a woman younger than 45 with Graves disease. The sequencing here drew on peripheral blood mononuclear cells (PBMCs), taken at new diagnosis, from a patient treated with antithyroid drugs. The V call is TRBV6-1, the J call TRBJ2-7; the D gene is possibly TRBD2 (5 bases). CDR3 bases: TGTGCCACCAAGACTAAACCCTACGAGCAGTACTTC. Translating it yields CATKTKPYEQYF.